This TCR beta chain was obtained from a study of T cells in Graves' hyperthyroidism and ophthalmopathy. The ends were cut back, 5 bases at V and 10 bases at J, with 20 bases in the middle. The CDR3 length is 14 residues. Germline assignment: CDR1 MNHEY and CDR2 SVGEGT. Whole-study results and caveats: Blood samples included most of the expanded thyroid clonotypes exceeding 0.001. Model output signaled ophthalmopathy a median approximately 6 months ahead of onset.

Researchers took RNA transcripts and amplified the TCR beta CDR3 regions from them. HTBI primers were employed in a first-round RT-PCR of the TCR CDR3. MiXCR, run by TCRdb on the multiplex PCR reads, gives a single entry per CDR3 protein. The profile covers around 300,000 distinct CDR3 sequences, with less than 30% appearing a single time and about 30% taken by the ten largest. Note on this clonotype: The antigen is not known.

Each diagnosis was grounded in clinical symptoms, serum thyroxine and TRAb, thyroid ultrasound, and orbital computed tomography. Blood was obtained at the first hyperthyroidism diagnosis, which preceded any ophthalmopathy symptoms. The chain links TRBV6-2 or TRBV6-3 to TRBJ1-1; a possible D gene is TRBD1 (5 bases). The receptor's source is a man aged 35 to 55 with Graves' hyperthyroidism that later progressed to Graves' ophthalmopathy. Sample: blood. In nucleotides, the CDR3 is TGTGCCAGCAGTGACTTCCCGGGGGTCAATGGAGCTTTCTTT. Protein: CASSDFPGVNGAFF.